This T cell receptor (beta chain) was profiled in a study of T cell repertoires in cytomegalovirus infection. Study overall: Recently described HLA-C-restricted plus well-studied HLA-B-restricted CMV epitopes were used. Broader study findings: Clonotypes of TCR beta that were HLA-C-restricted and CMV-specific dominated the ex vivo response. Of the TCR beta families, the public ones yielded a cumulative frequency that identified carriers of CMV plus the relevant HLA.

The CDR3 has 14 amino acids. Germline V gene sequence: CDR1 ENHRY, CDR2 SYGVKD. V lost 3 bases to trimming and J lost 9 bases; unmatched junction nucleotides: 7. This clonotype has only a few counts. The antigen remains undetermined. TCRdb independently ran MiXCR on the reads; one entry per CDR3 protein. Altogether 900,000 to 950,000 distinct CDR3 sequences are present, roughly 30% being singletons, with the ten largest covering roughly 13%. This sequence was found in a human donor in good health (CMV status not recorded). Some clones in this sample may be carry-over from other donors' samples. The sequences come from cultured CD8+ T cells from PBMCs, collected from culture after CMV antigen stimulation. The chain couples TRBV10-3 to TRBJ2-2; the match to TRBD1 covers 7 bases. CDR3 nucleotides: TGTGCCATCAGTGAAGAACAGGGGCTCCGGGAGCTGTTTTTT. Protein: CAISEEQGLRELFF.